This TCR beta chain was profiled in a study of blood T cell repertoires in COVID-19. At the level of the study: There were acute and convalescent COVID-19 samples, and they came from the United States, Italy and Spain. From T cells, B-cell-depleted T cells, or PBMCs came the material, which was cDNA or gDNA.

The CDR3 extends over 16 amino acids. CDR1 is LGHDT and CDR2 is YNNKEL in the germline V gene (reference sequence). The V segment lost 0 bases and the J segment 6 bases; nucleotides outside the gene matches: 6. Authors' analysis steps: Amplified reference gene primers provided the basis for estimating nucleated cell counts. TCRdb keeps only in-frame clones here, not all; method: immunoSEQ multiplex PCR. That table is the source of V, J and clone size, and D and trimming were worked out from the DNA. This sample has about 81,000 clones; about 83% occur once, and the top ten carry 25%. V gene TRBV3-1 (or the pseudogene TRBV3-2) combines with J gene TRBJ2-1; 9 nucleotides agree with TRBD2. The specimen sequenced was peripheral blood. This clonotype was sampled from a human donor in a cohort sampled during active COVID-19. The CDR3 DNA follows: TGTGCCAGCAGCCAAGAGAAGCTAGCGGGGTTCAATGAGCAGTTCTTC. Translation: CASSQEKLAGFNEQFF.